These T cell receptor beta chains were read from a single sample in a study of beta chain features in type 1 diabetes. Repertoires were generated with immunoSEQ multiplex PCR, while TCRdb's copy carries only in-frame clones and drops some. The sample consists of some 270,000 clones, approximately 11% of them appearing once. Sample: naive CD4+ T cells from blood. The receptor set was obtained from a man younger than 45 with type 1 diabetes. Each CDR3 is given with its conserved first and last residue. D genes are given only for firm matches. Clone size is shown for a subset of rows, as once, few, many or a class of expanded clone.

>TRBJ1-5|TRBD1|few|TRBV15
CATSSYGTGSSQPQHF
TGTGCCACCAGCAGCTACGGGACAGGGTCTAGTCAGCCCCAGCATTTT
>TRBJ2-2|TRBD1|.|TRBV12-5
CASGPTGFDGELFF
TGTGCTAGTGGTCCGACAGGGTTCGACGGGGAGCTGTTTTTT
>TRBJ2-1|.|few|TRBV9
CASSVAGNEQFF
TGTGCCAGCAGCGTAGCGGGGAATGAGCAGTTCTTC
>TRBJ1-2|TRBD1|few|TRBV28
CASTGTGFYGYTF
TGTGCCAGCACTGGGACAGGGTTCTATGGCTACACCTTC
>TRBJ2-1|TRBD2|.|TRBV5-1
CASSSTSGSYNEQFF
TGCGCCAGCAGCTCGACTAGCGGAAGCTACAATGAGCAGTTCTTC
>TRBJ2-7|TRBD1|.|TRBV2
CASRDRGGSTYEQYF
TGTGCCAGCAGGGACAGGGGCGGGAGCACCTACGAGCAGTACTTC
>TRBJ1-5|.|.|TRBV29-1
CSAQAGVNQPQHF
TGCAGCGCCCAGGCAGGCGTAAATCAGCCCCAGCATTTT
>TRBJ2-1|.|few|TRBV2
CASSDLGGRVDEQFF
TGTGCCAGCAGTGATTTGGGGGGGCGAGTCGATGAGCAGTTCTTC
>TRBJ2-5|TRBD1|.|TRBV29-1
CSVYRGAETQYF
TGCAGCGTCTACAGGGGAGCGGAGACCCAGTACTTC
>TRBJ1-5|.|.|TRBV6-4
CASSPSPSNQPQHF
TGTGCCAGCAGTCCTAGCCCCTCCAATCAGCCCCAGCATTTT
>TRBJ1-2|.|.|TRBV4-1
CASSQAGLGGYTF
TGCGCCAGCAGCCAAGCAGGGCTCGGTGGCTACACCTTC
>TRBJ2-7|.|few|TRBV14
CASSQELRRSYEQYF
TGTGCCAGCAGCCAAGAGTTGCGGAGATCCTACGAGCAGTACTTC
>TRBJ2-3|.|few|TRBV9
CASSPRFGSTDTQYF
TGTGCCAGCAGCCCCCGTTTCGGTAGCACAGATACGCAGTATTTT
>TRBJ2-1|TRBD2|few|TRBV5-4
CASSPTTSGGPKSNEQFF
TGTGCCAGCAGCCCTACGACTAGCGGGGGGCCTAAAAGCAATGAGCAGTTCTTC
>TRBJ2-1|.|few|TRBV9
CASSVGLTPEDEQFF
TGTGCCAGCAGCGTAGGACTAACCCCTGAGGATGAGCAGTTCTTC
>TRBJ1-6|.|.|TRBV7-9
CASSFLGGGSPLHF
TGTGCCAGCAGCTTCCTTGGGGGAGGTTCACCCCTCCACTTT
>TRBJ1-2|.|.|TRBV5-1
CASSQGPPSGGYTF
TGCGCCAGCAGCCAAGGACCTCCAAGCGGTGGCTACACCTTC
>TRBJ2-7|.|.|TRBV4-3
CASSQGLVVRDEQYF
TGCGCCAGCAGCCAAGGGCTCGTAGTTCGGGACGAGCAGTACTTC
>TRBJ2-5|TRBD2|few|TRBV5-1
CASSTPSGPGETQYF
TGCGCCAGCAGCACCCCTAGCGGACCAGGGGAGACCCAGTACTTC
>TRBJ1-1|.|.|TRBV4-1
CASSRLNKGGHTEAFF
TGCGCCAGCAGCCGCCTCAACAAGGGGGGGCACACTGAAGCTTTCTTT
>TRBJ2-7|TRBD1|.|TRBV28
CASSPGGTGVHEQYF
TGTGCCAGCAGCCCGGGTGGGACAGGGGTCCACGAGCAGTACTTC
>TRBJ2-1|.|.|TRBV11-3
CASSSDIDEQFF
TGTGCCAGCAGCTCGGACATCGATGAGCAGTTCTTC
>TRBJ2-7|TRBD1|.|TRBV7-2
CASSPQTGSHEQYF
TGTGCCAGCAGCCCACAGACAGGGTCCCACGAGCAGTACTTC
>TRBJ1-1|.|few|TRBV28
CASSAPGDYTEAFF
TGTGCCAGCAGCGCCCCCGGGGATTACACTGAAGCTTTCTTT
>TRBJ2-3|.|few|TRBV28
CASSPTTYTDTQYF
TGTGCCAGCAGTCCAACGACTTACACAGATACGCAGTATTTT
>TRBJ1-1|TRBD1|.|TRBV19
CASSLTGVSAEAFF
TGTGCCAGTAGTCTGACAGGGGTTAGTGCTGAAGCTTTCTTT
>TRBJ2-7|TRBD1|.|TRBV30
CAYGQGISYEQYF
TGTGCCTATGGACAGGGCATCTCCTACGAGCAGTACTTC
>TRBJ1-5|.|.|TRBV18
CASSRVHGDSNQPQHF
TGTGCCAGCTCACGAGTACACGGAGATAGCAATCAGCCCCAGCATTTT
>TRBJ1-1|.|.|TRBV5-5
CASSSGDFQGPDAFF
TGTGCCAGCAGCTCAGGAGACTTCCAGGGCCCTGACGCTTTCTTT
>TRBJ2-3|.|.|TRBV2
CASSGGYRGTDTQYF
TGTGCCAGCAGTGGAGGATACAGGGGCACAGATACGCAGTATTTT
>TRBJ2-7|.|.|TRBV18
CASSPRLADYEQYF
TGTGCCAGCTCACCCCGACTCGCCGACTACGAGCAGTACTTC
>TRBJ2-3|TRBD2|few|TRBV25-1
CASRDGTSEFTDTQYF
TGTGCCAGCAGAGACGGGACTAGCGAATTCACAGATACGCAGTATTTT
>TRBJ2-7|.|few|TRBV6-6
CASSYAHSSAVEQYF
TGTGCCAGCAGTTACGCTCATAGCTCAGCCGTGGAGCAGTACTTC
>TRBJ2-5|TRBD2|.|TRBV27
CASSQGTSGSGTQYF
TGTGCCAGCAGTCAAGGGACTAGCGGTTCGGGGACCCAGTACTTC
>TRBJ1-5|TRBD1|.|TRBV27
CASSPRQGRDQPQHF
TGTGCCAGCAGCCCTAGACAGGGTAGGGATCAGCCCCAGCATTTT
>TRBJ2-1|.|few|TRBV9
CASSVASRSSYNEQFF
TGTGCCAGCAGCGTAGCTTCGAGGAGCTCCTACAATGAGCAGTTCTTC
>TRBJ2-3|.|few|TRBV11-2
CASSLISASYF
TGTGCCAGCAGCTTAATTAGCGCGTCATATTTT
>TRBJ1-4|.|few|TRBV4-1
CASSQVGRVFNEKLFF
TGCGCCAGCAGCCAAGTAGGCAGGGTGTTCAATGAAAAACTGTTTTTT
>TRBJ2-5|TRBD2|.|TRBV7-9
CASSLLAGGQETQYF
TGTGCCAGCAGCCTACTAGCGGGGGGCCAAGAGACCCAGTACTTC
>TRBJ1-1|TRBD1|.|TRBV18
CASSAGQRTEAFF
TGTGCCAGCTCAGCGGGACAGCGAACTGAAGCTTTCTTT
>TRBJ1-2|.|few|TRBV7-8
CASSLGQPGNYGYTF
TGTGCCAGCAGCTTAGGGCAGCCGGGGAACTATGGCTACACCTTC
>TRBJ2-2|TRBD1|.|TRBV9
CASSVAQGETGELFF
TGTGCCAGCAGCGTAGCACAGGGGGAGACCGGGGAGCTGTTTTTT
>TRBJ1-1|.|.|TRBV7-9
CASSSARRGTEAFF
TGTGCCAGCAGCTCTGCACGCAGGGGCACTGAAGCTTTCTTT
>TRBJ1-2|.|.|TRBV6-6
CASAYDSDYGYTF
TGTGCCAGCGCCTACGACAGTGACTATGGCTACACCTTC
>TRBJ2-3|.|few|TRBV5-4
CASSLKERVADTQYF
TGTGCCAGCAGCTTGAAAGAGCGGGTGGCAGATACGCAGTATTTT